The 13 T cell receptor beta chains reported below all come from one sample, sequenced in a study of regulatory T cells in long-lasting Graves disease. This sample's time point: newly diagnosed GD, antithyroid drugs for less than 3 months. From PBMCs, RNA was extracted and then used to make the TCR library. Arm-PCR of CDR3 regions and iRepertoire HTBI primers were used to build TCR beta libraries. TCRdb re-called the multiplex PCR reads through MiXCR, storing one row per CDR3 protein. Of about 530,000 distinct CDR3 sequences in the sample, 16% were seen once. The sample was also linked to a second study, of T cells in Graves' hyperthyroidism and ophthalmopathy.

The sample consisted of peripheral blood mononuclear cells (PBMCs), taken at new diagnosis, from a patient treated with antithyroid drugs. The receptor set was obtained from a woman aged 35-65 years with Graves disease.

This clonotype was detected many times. CDR3 sequence (DNA): TGTGCCAGCAGCTTAGAAGCTACAGGCACAGATACGCAGTATTTT. Its protein is CASSLEATGTDTQYF. The gene calls are TRBV11-2 and TRBJ2-3; D gene unclear. The CDR3 is made up of 15 amino acids. Trimming stripped 0 bases from V and 1 base from J, with 8 bases between. CDR1 SGHAT and CDR2 FQNNGV come from the germline V gene. Complete variable domain (other parts from reference TRBV11-2 and TRBJ2-3): EAGVAQSPRYKIIEKRQSVAFWCNPISGHATLYWYQQILGQGPKLLIQFQNNGVVDDSQLPKDRFSAERLKGVDSTLKIQPAKLEDSAVYLCASSLEATGTDTQYFGPGTRLTVL.

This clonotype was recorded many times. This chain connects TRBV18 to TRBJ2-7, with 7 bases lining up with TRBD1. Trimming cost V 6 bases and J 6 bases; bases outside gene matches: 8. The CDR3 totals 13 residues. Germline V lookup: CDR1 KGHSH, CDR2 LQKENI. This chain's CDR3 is CASSPGQVAEQYF. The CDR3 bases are TGTGCCAGCTCTCCCGGACAGGTGGCCGAGCAGTACTTC.

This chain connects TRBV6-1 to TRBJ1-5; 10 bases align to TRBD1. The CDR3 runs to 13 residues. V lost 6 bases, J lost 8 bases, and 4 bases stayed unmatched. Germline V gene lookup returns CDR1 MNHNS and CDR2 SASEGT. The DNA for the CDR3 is TGTGCCAGCAGCCCGGGACAGGGGAAGCCCCAGCATTTT. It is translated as CASSPGQGKPQHF.

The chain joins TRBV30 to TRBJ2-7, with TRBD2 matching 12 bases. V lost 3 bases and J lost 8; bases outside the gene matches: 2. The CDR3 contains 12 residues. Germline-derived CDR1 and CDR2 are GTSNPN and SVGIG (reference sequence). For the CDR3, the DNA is TGTGCCTGGAGGACTAGCGGGGGCAAGCAGTACTTC. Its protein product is CAWRTSGGKQYF.

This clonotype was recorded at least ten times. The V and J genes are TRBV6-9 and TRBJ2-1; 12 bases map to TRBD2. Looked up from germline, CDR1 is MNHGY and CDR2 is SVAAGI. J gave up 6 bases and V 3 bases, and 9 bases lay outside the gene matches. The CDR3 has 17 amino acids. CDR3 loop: CASSYYPWTSGVNEQFF. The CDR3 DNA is TGTGCCAGCAGTTACTACCCTTGGACTAGCGGGGTCAATGAGCAGTTCTTC.

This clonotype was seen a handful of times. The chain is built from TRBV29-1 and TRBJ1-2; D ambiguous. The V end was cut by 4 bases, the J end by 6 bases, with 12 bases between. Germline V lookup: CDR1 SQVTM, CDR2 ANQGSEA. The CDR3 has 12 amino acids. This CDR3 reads CSVADLRDGYTF. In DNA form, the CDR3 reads TGCAGCGTTGCGGACCTCCGGGATGGCTACACCTTC. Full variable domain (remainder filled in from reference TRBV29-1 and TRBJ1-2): SAVISQKPSRDICQRGTSLTIQCQVDSQVTMMFWYRQQPGQSLTLIATANQGSEATYESGFVIDKFPISRPNLTFSTLTVSNMSPEDSSIYLCSVADLRDGYTFGSGTRLTVV.

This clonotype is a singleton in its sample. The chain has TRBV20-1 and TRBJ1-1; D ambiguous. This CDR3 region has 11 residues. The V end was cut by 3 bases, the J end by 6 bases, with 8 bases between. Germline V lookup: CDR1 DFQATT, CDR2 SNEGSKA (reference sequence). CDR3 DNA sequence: TGCAGTGCTAGGGACGGGTCTGAAGCTTTCTTT. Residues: CSARDGSEAFF.

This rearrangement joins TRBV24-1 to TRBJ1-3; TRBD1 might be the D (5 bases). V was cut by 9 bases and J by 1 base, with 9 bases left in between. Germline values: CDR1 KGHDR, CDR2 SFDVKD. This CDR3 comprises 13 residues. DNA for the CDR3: TGTGCCACCGATCGGGGGTCTGGAAACACCATATATTTT. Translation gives CATDRGSGNTIYF.

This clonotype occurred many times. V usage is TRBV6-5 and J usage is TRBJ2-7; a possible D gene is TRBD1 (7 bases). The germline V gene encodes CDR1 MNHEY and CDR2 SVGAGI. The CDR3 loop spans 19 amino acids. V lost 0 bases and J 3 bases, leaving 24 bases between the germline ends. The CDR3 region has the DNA TGTGCCAGCAGTTACTCGGTCTTGGGAGGCGGGACAGCTATCTACGAGCAGTACTTC. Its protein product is CASSYSVLGGGTAIYEQYF.

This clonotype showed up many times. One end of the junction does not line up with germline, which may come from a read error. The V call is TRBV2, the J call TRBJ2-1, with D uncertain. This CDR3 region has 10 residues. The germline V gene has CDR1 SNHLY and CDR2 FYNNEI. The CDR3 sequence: CASSEGPTYF. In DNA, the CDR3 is TGTGCCAGCAGTGAAGGCCCGACCTACTTC.

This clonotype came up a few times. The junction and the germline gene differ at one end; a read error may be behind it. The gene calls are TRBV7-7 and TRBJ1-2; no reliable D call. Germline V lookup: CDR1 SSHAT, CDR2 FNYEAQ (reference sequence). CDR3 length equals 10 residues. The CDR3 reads CASSFSTVTF. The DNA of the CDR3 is TGTGCTAGCAGCTTTTCTACGGTTACCTTC.

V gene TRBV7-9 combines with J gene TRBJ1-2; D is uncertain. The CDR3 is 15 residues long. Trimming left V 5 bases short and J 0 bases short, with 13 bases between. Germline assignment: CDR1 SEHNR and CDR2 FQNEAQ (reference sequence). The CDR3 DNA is TGTGCCAGCAGCCGACCGACAAGCTCTAACTATGGCTACACCTTC. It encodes CASSRPTSSNYGYTF.

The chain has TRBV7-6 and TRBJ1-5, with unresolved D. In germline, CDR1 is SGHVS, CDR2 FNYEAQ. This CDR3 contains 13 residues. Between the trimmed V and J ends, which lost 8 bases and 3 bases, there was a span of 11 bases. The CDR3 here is CASARAVNQPQHF. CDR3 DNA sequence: TGTGCCAGCGCCCGGGCCGTCAATCAGCCCCAGCATTTT.